This TCR beta chain came from a study of cytomegalovirus exposure and HLA in healthy donors. Likely unrecorded immune exposures existed in these nominally healthy donors. In the PCR, 60 Vbeta and 13 Jbeta primers were used. Clones were read by immunoSEQ multiplex PCR, and TCRdb kept only the in-frame ones, dropping some. The sample has over 150,000 clones, roughly 81% seen once. Only one count was recorded for this clone. The antigen is unknown. Study-wide findings and caveats: Specificity for CMV antigens was confirmed in vitro for a few of the CMV-associated chains.

V dropped 7 bases and J dropped 2 bases, with 14 bases sitting between them. Germline lookup yields CDR1 LNHDA and CDR2 SQIVND (reference sequence). The CDR3 spans 14 residues. Sequencing was done on a sample of PBMCs. The chain combines TRBV19 with TRBJ1-2, with D perhaps matching TRBD1 (5 bases). The origin of this receptor is a man aged 30-40 years in good health and CMV-seropositive. CDR3 DNA: TGTGCCAGTACCCACGGGGGGGTGAACTATGGCTACACCTTC. It encodes CASTHGGVNYGYTF. The full variable domain, its missing parts supplied by reference TRBV19 and TRBJ1-2, is DGGITQSPKYLFRKEGQNVTLSCEQNLNHDAMYWYRQDPGQGLRLIYYSQIVNDFQKGDIAEGYSVSREKKESFPLTVTSAQKNPTAFYLCASTHGGVNYGYTFGSGTRLTVV.